This T cell receptor (beta chain) came from a study of CD8 T cells in ankylosing spondylitis. Study findings and constraints: Reports of some motif variants in reactive arthritis synovial fluid and blood predate this one. Roughly eight highly homologous variants formed a TCR beta motif that appeared characteristic of ankylosing spondylitis blood.

Each CDR3 protein gets one entry after TCRdb re-called the 5' RACE reads with MiXCR. The sample lists around 440,000 distinct CDR3 sequences; about 15% were seen once. On this clonotype: What it binds is not known.

CDR1 and CDR2 (germline): SGHTA, FQGTGA. Trimming took off 5 bases at V and 4 bases at J, with 10 bases between the two ends. This CDR3 is built from 13 residues. V and J are TRBV7-3 and TRBJ2-3; possible D gene TRBD1, 6 bases. The TCR sequence derives from a male donor with ankylosing spondylitis. Material: blood, either unsorted or a sorted T cell fraction (not recorded which). Here the CDR3 reads CASSIRQADTQYF. CDR3 sequence (DNA): TGTGCCAGCAGCATTAGACAGGCAGATACGCAGTATTTT.